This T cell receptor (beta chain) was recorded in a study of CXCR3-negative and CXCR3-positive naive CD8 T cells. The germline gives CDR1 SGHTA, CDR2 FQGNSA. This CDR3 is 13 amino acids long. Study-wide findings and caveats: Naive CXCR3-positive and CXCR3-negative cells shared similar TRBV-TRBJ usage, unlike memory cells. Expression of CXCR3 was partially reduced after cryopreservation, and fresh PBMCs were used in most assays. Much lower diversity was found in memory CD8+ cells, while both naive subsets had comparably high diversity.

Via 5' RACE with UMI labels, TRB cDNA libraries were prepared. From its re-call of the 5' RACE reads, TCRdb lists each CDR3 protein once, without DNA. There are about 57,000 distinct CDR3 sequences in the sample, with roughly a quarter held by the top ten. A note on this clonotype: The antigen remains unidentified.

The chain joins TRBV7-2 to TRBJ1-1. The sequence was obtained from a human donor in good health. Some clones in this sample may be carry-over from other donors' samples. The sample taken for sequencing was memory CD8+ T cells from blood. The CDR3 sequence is CASSQLGLPEAFF. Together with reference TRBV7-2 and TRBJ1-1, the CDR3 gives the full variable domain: GAGVSQSPSNKVTEKGKDVELRCDPISGHTALYWYRQSLGQGLEFLIYFQGNSAPDKSGLPSDRFSAERTGGSVSTLTIQRTQQEDSAVYLCASSQLGLPEAFFGQGTRLTVV.